A selection of T cell receptor beta chains follows, all from one sample in a study of T cell responses to AZD1222 COVID-19 vaccine. Assay: immunoSEQ multiplex PCR; the TCRdb copy retains only in-frame clones and omits some. The top ten hold less than 6% of the sample, which has 120,000 or so clones, about 93% seen once. The sequencing here drew on peripheral blood, taken 28 days after the second AZD1222 dose. The receptors here all came from an adult who received the AZD1222 COVID-19 vaccine. CDR3s leave out the opening cysteine and the closing phenylalanine or tryptophan.

v_gene,CDR3aa
TRBV5-5,ASTREGGKVF
TRBV5-5,ASRSTGETGELF
TRBV19,ASSIDPQGAKQPQH
TRBV7-2,ASRYGTANTGELF
TRBV2,ASSGVVPPYNEQF
TRBV6-5,ATTIGDLFPQH
TRBV18,ASSPADSNYGYT
TRBV5-6,ASSLPRQDGYT
TRBV9,ASTPGEGLAGGRNNEQF
TRBV19,ASNNRVGNYGYT
TRBV2,ASSDALAGGPHEQY
TRBV7-9,ASSFDNSPLH
TRBV3-1/TRBV3-2,ASSLVGGGEAF
TRBV6-2/TRBV6-3,ASSPLNREKETQY
TRBV9,ASSVVSGGAGDTQY
TRBV28,ASRLWGGSTEAF
TRBV4-1,ASSQGQGDEPQH
TRBV7-9,ASSFMTEDEQF
TRBV15,ATSRLGRYTDTQY
TRBV6-5,AMTDNQNTIY
TRBV19,ASSDRRYETQY
TRBV6-2/TRBV6-3,ASSPQATGTEAF
TRBV6-2/TRBV6-3,ASSLGLAKYNEQF
TRBV4-3,ASSQDRVGPTSNEQF
TRBV12-3/TRBV12-4,ASSLATTIY
TRBV11-1,ASSRTGANYGYT
TRBV12-1,ASSPGAGGPTGELF
TRBV29-1,SASRIAGTNTGELF
TRBV18,ASSPGTGVTNEKLF
TRBV7-9,ASSLRPIYEQY
TRBV14,ASSPRFMDRKDGYT
TRBV19,ASSTQEAGSYEQY
TRBV3-1/TRBV3-2,ASSPPGRANVLT
TRBV12-3/TRBV12-4,ASSSIDEQY
TRBV19,ASSITLRGLDGNTIY
TRBV2,ASSEQGSNEKLF
TRBV7-8,ASSSPEEIPTDTQY
TRBV7-2,ASSYAGVPEADTQY
TRBV29-1,SVDITTDTQY
TRBV7-9,ASSLGDYGYT